These 20 T cell receptor beta chains share one sample of origin, sequenced in a study of glioma-infiltrating T cells after dendritic cell vaccination. Libraries were prepared by immunoSEQ multiplex PCR; TCRdb keeps only in-frame clonotypes and omits some of them. The sample has around 96,000 clones; over 60% are singletons. The sample was blood, taken before dendritic cell vaccination. These receptors were collected from a human donor with glioblastoma.

The chain is built from TRBV6-5 and TRBJ2-7, with 7 positions matching TRBD2. This CDR3 contains 14 residues. V gave up 5 bases and J gave up 3 bases; unmatched junction bases: 7. Germline V CDR1 and CDR2: MNHEY, SVGAGI. CDR3 bases: TGTGCCAGCAGTGACACGGGGGGATACTACGAGCAGTACTTC. The encoded protein is CASSDTGGYYEQYF.

The chain employs TRBV12-5 and TRBJ1-6; 10 bases are a match to TRBD1. The CDR3 length is 13 residues. From germline, CDR1 is LGHNT and CDR2 FRNRAP. Trimming took 6 bases from V and 9 from J; bases not matched to a gene: 2. The CDR3 DNA is TGTGCTAGTGGCCGGGACAGGGGTTCACCCCTCCACTTT. Protein: CASGRDRGSPLHF.

This clone has only a few counts. Other DNA sequences in this specimen translate into the identical CDR3. This chain joins TRBV5-4 and TRBJ1-1; possibly TRBD1 for D (6 bases). Per the germline V gene, CDR1 is SGHNT and CDR2 is YYREEE (reference sequence). The CDR3 has 13 amino acids. Trimming stripped 3 bases from V and 1 base from J, with 7 bases between. The CDR3, as DNA: TGTGCCAGCAGCTCGACAGGGAACACTGAAGCTTTCTTT. Protein: CASSSTGNTEAFF.

The chain recombines TRBV5-1 with TRBJ1-5, with 9 bases fitting TRBD1. The CDR3 sequence is 15 residues long. Looked up from germline, CDR1 is SGHRS and CDR2 is YFSETQ. V lost 4 bases to trimming and J lost 1 base; unmatched junction nucleotides: 3. In DNA, the CDR3 is TGCGCCAGCAGCGCAGGGACAGGGAGCAATCAGCCCCAGCATTTT. This encodes CASSAGTGSNQPQHF.

CDR3 loop: CASSFWSEGSPLHF. CDR3 in DNA: TGTGCCAGCAGTTTTTGGTCTGAGGGTTCACCCCTCCACTTT. V gene TRBV27 combines with J gene TRBJ1-6, with D unresolved. Germline assignment: CDR1 MNHEY and CDR2 SMNVEV (reference sequence). Trimming pared 3 bases from V and 9 bases from J, leaving 12 bases between. The CDR3 spans 14 residues.

The chain combines TRBV10-2 with TRBJ2-1; D unresolved. This CDR3 contains 18 residues. Trimming stripped 0 bases from V and 0 bases from J, with 15 bases between. From germline, CDR1 is WSHSY and CDR2 SAAADI. The CDR3 bases are TGCGCCAGCAGTGAGTCGATCGGCGGATCGAGCTCCTACAATGAGCAGTTCTTC. It specifies CASSESIGGSSSYNEQFF.

This rearrangement joins TRBV5-5 to TRBJ1-1; maybe TRBD1 (5 bases). Between the trimmed V and J ends, which lost 5 bases and 0 bases, there was a span of 17 bases. Germline V gene sequence: CDR1 SGHKS, CDR2 YYEKEE (reference sequence). The CDR3 sequence is 16 residues long. The CDR3: CASRTSRQFLNTEAFF. CDR3 in DNA: TGTGCCAGCAGAACTTCGAGACAGTTCCTGAACACTGAAGCTTTCTTT.

This clone turned up a few times. The chain is built from TRBV30 and TRBJ2-3, with 7 bases matching TRBD2. V lost 0 bases to trimming and J lost 6 bases; unmatched junction nucleotides: 6. The CDR3 is made up of 14 amino acids. The germline V gene encodes CDR1 GTSNPN and CDR2 SVGIG (reference sequence). CDR3 in amino acids: CAWSVPGRMDTQYF. The CDR3 DNA reads as TGTGCCTGGAGTGTACCCGGGAGGATGGATACGCAGTATTTT.

The gene calls are TRBV10-3 and TRBJ1-5; 7 bases agree with TRBD1. The germline gives CDR1 ENHRY, CDR2 SYGVKD. The CDR3 has 13 amino acids. Trimming at V came to 10 bases and at J to 4 bases, leaving 7 bases not matched to a gene. CDR3 DNA: TGTGCCACCTCCCGACAGGGTAATCAGCCCCAGCATTTT. Translation gives CATSRQGNQPQHF.

The chain carries TRBV6-6 and TRBJ1-5, with D possibly being TRBD1 (6 bases). Per germline, CDR1 MNHNY and CDR2 SVGAGI (reference sequence). V was cut by 5 bases and J by 0 bases, with 11 bases left in between. The CDR3 covers 15 residues. DNA of the CDR3: TGTGCCAGCAGTCTGGGACACCTTAGCAATCAGCCCCAGCATTTT. Residues: CASSLGHLSNQPQHF.

The rearrangement uses TRBV30 and TRBJ2-5; perhaps TRBD2 as D (5 bases). The DNA end is a closer match to TRBJ2-7, so the J assignment may be wrong. From germline, CDR1 is GTSNPN and CDR2 SVGIG (reference sequence). The CDR3 is 14 amino acids. This CDR3 is CAWSVGGNSYEQYF. The CDR3 DNA reads TGTGCCTGGAGTGTAGGAGGAAATAGCTACGAGCAGTACTTC.

Only one count was recorded for this clone. The J gene is TRBJ1-3, the V gene TRBV15; D ambiguous. The ends were cut back, 1 base at V and 0 bases at J, with 10 bases in the middle. The length of the CDR3 is 16 residues. Germline V lookup: CDR1 LNHNV, CDR2 YYDKDF (reference sequence). This CDR3 is CATSRATGFSGNTIYF. The CDR3 bases are TGTGCCACCAGCAGAGCAACGGGATTCTCTGGAAACACCATATATTTT.

The chain recombines TRBV5-1 with TRBJ1-1, with 7 positions matching TRBD1. The CDR3 is made up of 17 amino acids. V trimming: 2 bases; J trimming: 4 bases; junction bases outside the gene matches: 14. Per the germline V gene, CDR1 is SGHRS and CDR2 is YFSETQ. The DNA for the CDR3 is TGCGCCAGCAGCTTACAGGGGAAGGGTGTAAGCGGCACTGAAGCTTTCTTT. This sequence encodes CASSLQGKGVSGTEAFF.

The V and J genes are TRBV2 and TRBJ1-2, with D perhaps TRBD1 (6 bases). V lost 6 bases, J lost 0 bases, and 8 bases lay in between. Germline CDR1 SNHLY, CDR2 FYNNEI. The CDR3 is 13 amino acids. CDR3 bases: TGTGCCAGCAGACAGGGTCCTAACTATGGCTACACCTTC. It is translated as CASRQGPNYGYTF.

There are a few counts of this clone. The chain is built from TRBV2 and TRBJ1-2, with a possible D match to TRBD1 (5 bases). CDR3 length equals 14 residues. Trimming took off 3 bases at V and 7 bases at J, with 15 bases between the two ends. Germline V gives CDR1 SNHLY, CDR2 FYNNEI. CDR3 residues: CASSDRVPYSGYTF. CDR3 coding DNA: TGTGCCAGCAGTGACAGGGTTCCTTACTCTGGCTACACCTTC.

The chain couples TRBV5-1 to TRBJ2-5; D is unresolved. Near its end, the DNA agrees better with TRBJ2-7, so the J call may be wrong. The germline V gene has CDR1 SGHRS and CDR2 YFSETQ. The CDR3 consists of 13 residues. CDR3 sequence reads: CASRRPSSYEQYF. In nucleotides, the CDR3 is TGCGCCAGCAGGCGGCCTAGCTCCTACGAGCAGTACTTC.

This sequence joins TRBV27 and TRBJ2-1; weak D call: TRBD2 (5 bases). Per germline, CDR1 MNHEY and CDR2 SMNVEV (reference sequence). There are 13 residues in the CDR3. Trimming cost V 0 bases and J 14 bases, with 14 bases left between them. The CDR3 DNA reads TGTGCCAGCAGTTTATCGAACGTAGCGCAAGAGTTCTTC. Translated, it gives CASSLSNVAQEFF.

This clone was counted between two and nine times. The V gene is TRBV20-1, the J gene TRBJ1-4, with TRBD1 matching over 8 bases. Germline CDR1 and CDR2: DFQATT and SNEGSKA (reference sequence). Trimming cost V 4 bases and J 10 bases; bases outside gene matches: 2. The CDR3 spans 11 residues. Here the CDR3 DNA reads TGCAGTGCTACAGACAGGGGAAAACTGTTTTTT. This translates into CSATDRGKLFF.

V is TRBV9 and J is TRBJ1-1, with 9 bases that match TRBD1. The junction had 10 bases not matched to a gene; V was cut back by 0 bases and J by 7 bases. The CDR3 consists of 16 residues. Germline CDR1 SGDLS, CDR2 YYNGEE. CDR3 DNA: TGTGCCAGCAGCGTAGGTCCACAGGGGGCCGGAGGTGAAGCTTTCTTT. This encodes CASSVGPQGAGGEAFF.

The rearrangement links TRBV10-3 to TRBJ2-2, with 9 bases lining up with TRBD1. Germline CDR1 ENHRY, CDR2 SYGVKD. The CDR3 runs to 15 residues. J gave up 6 bases and V 4 bases, and 6 bases lay outside the gene matches. CDR3 coding DNA: TGTGCCATCAGTGTGGGACAGGGTGATTCCGGGGAGCTGTTTTTT. This sequence encodes CAISVGQGDSGELFF.